These 17 T cell receptor beta chains share one sample of origin, sequenced in a study of T cell changes during pregnancy in multiple sclerosis. Assay used: immunoSEQ multiplex PCR; TCRdb lists only in-frame clones, some missing. This sample has about 34,000 clones, with just over 90% found just once. The sequenced sample was CD8+ T cells from peripheral blood mononuclear cells, obtained in the second trimester of pregnancy. Every receptor here comes from a female donor with multiple sclerosis, enrolled in a pregnancy study.

The chain joins TRBV2 to TRBJ1-3; the D gene is possibly TRBD1 (5 bases). V lost 7 bases and J 0 bases, leaving 19 bases between the germline ends. The CDR3 has 17 amino acids. Germline values: CDR1 SNHLY, CDR2 FYNNEI. CDR3 coding DNA: TGTGCCAGCACTTACCACTTAGGGGTAACCTCTGGAAACACCATATATTTT. This gives the protein CASTYHLGVTSGNTIYF.

The rearrangement links TRBV7-9 to TRBJ1-4; a possible D gene is TRBD1 (5 bases). Germline assignment: CDR1 SEHNR and CDR2 FQNEAQ (reference sequence). The CDR3 contains 12 residues. The V gene lost 5 bases and the J gene lost 12 bases, with 13 bases spanning the gap. The CDR3 DNA sequence: TGTGCCAGCAGCCCAGACAGAAGCGAACTGTTTTTT. Translated, it gives CASSPDRSELFF.

V gene TRBV10-3 combines with J gene TRBJ1-5, with 11 bases that match TRBD1. V was clipped by 3 bases and J by 4 bases; unmatched bases: 2. This CDR3 comprises 15 residues. Germline-derived CDR1 and CDR2 are ENHRY and SYGVKD. The CDR3 sequence: CAISEGTGGNQPQHF. DNA for the CDR3: TGTGCCATCAGTGAAGGGACAGGGGGTAATCAGCCCCAGCATTTT.

This clone was counted only a few times. CDR3 sequence: CASSLRVANEKLFF. For the CDR3, the DNA is TGTGCCAGCAGCCTCAGGGTTGCTAATGAAAAACTGTTTTTT. The rearrangement joins TRBV7-9 to TRBJ1-4; TRBD1 might be the D (5 bases). The CDR3 totals 14 residues. CDR1 SEHNR and CDR2 FQNEAQ come from the germline V gene (reference sequence). V gave up 5 bases and J gave up 3 bases, with 10 bases separating them.

The rearrangement joins TRBV7-8 to TRBJ2-7; the match to TRBD2 covers 12 bases. This CDR3 contains 15 residues. Germline-derived CDR1 and CDR2 are SGHVS and FQNEAQ. The V segment lost 5 bases and the J segment 5 bases; nucleotides outside the gene matches: 7. CDR3 sequence reads: CASSPSTSGRDEQYF. Written as DNA, the CDR3 is TGTGCCAGCAGCCCGTCGACTAGCGGGAGAGACGAGCAGTACTTC.

Notes on this clone: This same CDR3 is encoded by further DNA sequences in the sample. V gene TRBV6-1 combines with J gene TRBJ2-7; D may be TRBD1 (5 bases). This CDR3 spans 13 amino acids. Germline V gene lookup returns CDR1 MNHNS and CDR2 SASEGT. V was shortened by 4 bases and J by 2 bases, with 9 bases between the two germline ends. The CDR3 region has the DNA TGTGCCAGCAGTGTAACAGGAACCTACGAGCAGTACTTC. Encoded protein: CASSVTGTYEQYF.

This chain joins TRBV7-3 and TRBJ2-7, with TRBD2 identical over 8 bases. J gave up 5 bases and V 4 bases, and 7 bases lay outside the gene matches. CDR1 is SGHTA, CDR2 FQGTGA, per germline. The CDR3 is 14 residues long. The DNA for the CDR3 is TGTGCCAGCAGCTCCAGCGGGAGTAGCGACGAGCAGTACTTC. It yields the protein CASSSSGSSDEQYF.

This clone was observed a handful of times. This sequence joins TRBV5-1 and TRBJ2-7, with D hard to call. The CDR3 is made up of 11 amino acids. V was pared by 2 bases and J by 3 bases, with 3 bases between. Germline lookup yields CDR1 SGHRS and CDR2 YFSETQ. The chain's CDR3 is CASSFNYEQYF. The CDR3 DNA follows: TGCGCCAGCAGCTTCAACTACGAGCAGTACTTC.

The chain combines TRBV5-1 with TRBJ1-2; TRBD1 agrees at 8 bases. Germline V gives CDR1 SGHRS, CDR2 YFSETQ. This CDR3 is built from 14 residues. After removal of 2 bases from V and 4 bases from J, the junction contained 4 bases not matched to a gene. The CDR3 sequence is CASSFDRGAYGYTF. Here the CDR3 DNA reads TGCGCCAGCAGCTTTGACAGGGGAGCCTATGGCTACACCTTC.

This clone was counted only a few times. The rearrangement links TRBV5-1 to TRBJ2-5; TRBD1 is a possible D gene (6 bases). Germline V CDR1 and CDR2: SGHRS, YFSETQ. The CDR3 length is 15 residues. V lost 6 bases, J lost 4 bases, and 19 bases lay in between. DNA for the CDR3: TGCGCCAGCATGATCAGGGGTTTTTACGGAGAGACCCAGTACTTC. It encodes CASMIRGFYGETQYF.

The V gene is TRBV2, the J gene TRBJ2-3; 9 nucleotides align to TRBD1. With V trimmed by 9 bases and J by 4 bases, 2 bases remained unmatched. The length of the CDR3 is 12 residues. The germline gives CDR1 SNHLY, CDR2 FYNNEI. For the CDR3, the DNA is TGTGCCAGGAGGGACAGGGCAGATACGCAGTATTTT. It specifies CARRDRADTQYF.

The J gene is TRBJ1-1, the V gene TRBV4-1, with 7 bases aligning to TRBD1. Germline CDR1 and CDR2: MGHRA and YSYEKL. V trimming: 2 bases; J trimming: 2 bases; junction bases outside the gene matches: 5. There are 15 residues in the CDR3. CDR3 region: CASSQQTGLNTEAFF. The DNA for the CDR3 is TGCGCCAGCAGCCAACAGACAGGGCTTAACACTGAAGCTTTCTTT.

This clone was seen just once. The genes are TRBV2 and TRBJ2-5; 7 bases agree with TRBD2. The end of the DNA fits TRBJ2-7 better, so the J call may be wrong. Germline CDR1 and CDR2: SNHLY and FYNNEI. This CDR3 region has 15 residues. This CDR3 reads CASSKPGLSSYEQYF. The CDR3 DNA reads TGTGCCAGCAGTAAACCGGGACTAAGCTCCTACGAGCAGTACTTC.

The chain is built from TRBV6-6 and TRBJ2-3, with 8 bases identical to TRBD2. Germline V lookup: CDR1 MNHNY, CDR2 SVGAGI (reference sequence). Trimming took 6 bases from V and 0 from J; bases not matched to a gene: 5. There are 15 residues in the CDR3. The CDR3 DNA sequence: TGTGCCAGCAGCCTAGCGGGTGCTAGCACAGATACGCAGTATTTT. This codes for CASSLAGASTDTQYF.

In this sample, this clone turned up once. The V call is TRBV28, the J call TRBJ2-5, with 10 bases aligning to TRBD2. CDR3 length: 15 residues. Per the germline V gene, CDR1 is MDHEN and CDR2 is SYDVKM. Trimming removed 2 bases from V and 0 bases from J; junction bases left unmatched: 0. CDR3 loop: CASSLLAGDQETQYF. The CDR3 DNA follows: TGTGCCAGCAGTTTACTAGCGGGAGACCAAGAGACCCAGTACTTC.

The rearrangement links TRBV9 to TRBJ2-1; D perhaps matches TRBD2 (8 bases). This CDR3 is 17 amino acids long. Trimming cost V 1 base and J 0 bases, with 14 bases left between them. The V gene's germline CDR1 is SGDLS and CDR2 YYNGEE. This CDR3 is CASSVLSGDSSYNEQFF. The CDR3 DNA reads TGTGCCAGCAGCGTACTTAGCGGGGACAGCTCCTACAATGAGCAGTTCTTC.

The chain carries TRBV5-1 and TRBJ2-1; 10 bases line up with TRBD2. This CDR3 has 14 residues. Germline V lookup: CDR1 SGHRS, CDR2 YFSETQ. The ends lost 5 bases at V and 7 bases at J; junction bases unmatched: 6. For the CDR3, the DNA is TGCGCCAGCAGGGATACTAGCGGGGCGAATGAGCAGTTCTTC. This encodes CASRDTSGANEQFF.